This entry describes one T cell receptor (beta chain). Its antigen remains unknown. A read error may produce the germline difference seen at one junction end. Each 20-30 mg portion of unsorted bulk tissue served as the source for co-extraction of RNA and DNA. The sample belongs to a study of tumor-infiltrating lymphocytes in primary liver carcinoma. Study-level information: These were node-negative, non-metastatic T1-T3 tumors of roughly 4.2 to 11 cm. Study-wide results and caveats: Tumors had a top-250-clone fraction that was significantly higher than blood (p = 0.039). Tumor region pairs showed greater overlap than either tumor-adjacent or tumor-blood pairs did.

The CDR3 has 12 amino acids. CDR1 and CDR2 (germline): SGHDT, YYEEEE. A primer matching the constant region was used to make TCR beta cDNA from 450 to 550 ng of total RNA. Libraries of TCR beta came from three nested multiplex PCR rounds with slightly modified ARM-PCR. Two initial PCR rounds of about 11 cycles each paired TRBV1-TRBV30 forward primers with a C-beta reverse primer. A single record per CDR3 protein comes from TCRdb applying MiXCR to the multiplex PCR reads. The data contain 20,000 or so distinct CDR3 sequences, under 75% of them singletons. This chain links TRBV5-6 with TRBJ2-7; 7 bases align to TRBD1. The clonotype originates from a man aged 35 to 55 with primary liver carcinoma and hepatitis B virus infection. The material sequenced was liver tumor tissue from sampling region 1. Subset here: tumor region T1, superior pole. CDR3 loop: CASSMRGHEQCF. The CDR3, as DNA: TGTGCCAGCAGCATGAGGGGGCACGAGCAGTGCTTC.